This TCR beta chain comes out of a study of blood T cells in healthy people across ages. Study-wide background: Through template switching, about one barcoded beta molecule was captured per two T cells, as measured in model experiments. Study conclusions and caveats: In the absence of known donor CMV status, changes in expanded clonotypes were possibly confounded.

Combining a sample-barcoded 5' primer with a J-beta primer mix, a second PCR ran for roughly 6 to 12 cycles. A 12-random-nucleotide template-switch adaptor tagged each cDNA molecule. Each CDR3 protein is one row after TCRdb ran MiXCR on the 5' RACE reads. Among approximately 680,000 distinct CDR3 sequences listed, 32% were seen once. CDR1 is SGHTA and CDR2 is FQGNSA in the germline V gene. V shed 2 bases, J shed 5 bases, and the junction held 6 bases outside the gene matches. There are 15 residues in the CDR3. This clonotype was detected many times. What it recognizes is unknown. Each sample yielded at least 6 million isolated PBMCs.

The chain has TRBV7-2 and TRBJ2-5, with 9 bases identical to TRBD1. This clonotype was obtained from an elderly woman in good health. Sequencing was performed on blood. CDR3 sequence reads: CASSLRTGAGETQYF. CDR3 nucleotides: TGTGCCAGCAGCTTACGGACAGGGGCGGGGGAGACCCAGTACTTC.